These 3 T cell receptor beta chains were sequenced from one sample in a study of cytomegalovirus exposure and HLA in healthy donors. The PCR made use of 60 Vbeta and 13 Jbeta primers. The repertoire was sequenced with immunoSEQ multiplex PCR; TCRdb's copy has only in-frame clones and lacks some. This table holds 250,000 to 300,000 clones, 92% found once. Sequenced: PBMCs. These TCRs come from a girl aged 2-10 years in good health and CMV-seronegative.

This clone was found once. The chain carries TRBV11-2 and TRBJ1-1, with D unclear. The germline V and J ends were trimmed by 4 bases and 1 base, with 7 bases remaining between them. The CDR3 is made up of 13 amino acids. CDR1 is SGHAT and CDR2 is FQNNGV in the germline V gene. The CDR3 coding sequence is TGTGCCAGCAGCTATACGGGGAACACTGAAGCTTTCTTT. It encodes CASSYTGNTEAFF.

V and J are TRBV4-1 and TRBJ2-3, with 8 positions matching TRBD2. CDR1 and CDR2 from the germline V gene are MGHRA and YSYEKL. CDR3 length equals 16 residues. The V segment lost 4 bases and the J segment 1 base; nucleotides outside the gene matches: 7. CDR3 loop: CASSPPTSEGTDTQYF. Written as DNA, the CDR3 is TGCGCCAGCAGCCCACCGACTAGCGAAGGCACAGATACGCAGTATTTT.

The chain combines TRBV5-1 with TRBJ2-7, with a possible D match to TRBD2 (5 bases). Germline V gene lookup returns CDR1 SGHRS and CDR2 YFSETQ. The CDR3 has 16 residues. Trimming took off 0 bases at V and 0 bases at J, with 13 bases between the two ends. CDR3 in DNA: TGCGCCAGCAGCTTGGACGCGGGCCTAACCTCCTACGAGCAGTACTTC. Translation: CASSLDAGLTSYEQYF.